A single sample is the source of the 20 T cell receptor beta chains below, sequenced in a study of cytomegalovirus exposure and HLA in healthy donors. In the PCR, 60 Vbeta and 13 Jbeta primers were used. The assay was immunoSEQ multiplex PCR, and TCRdb's table has in-frame clones only and misses some. Among 100,000 or so clones listed, approximately 80% were seen once. The sequencing sample was made of PBMCs. These receptor sequences come from a middle-aged woman in good health and CMV-seropositive.

This clone came up a few times. The chain carries TRBV6-1 and TRBJ2-1; 12 bases line up with TRBD2. J gave up 9 bases and V 3 bases, and 9 bases lay outside the gene matches. The CDR3 contains 16 residues. CDR1 MNHNS and CDR2 SASEGT come from the germline V gene. CDR3 region: CASSEALAGGPSEQFF. Here the CDR3 DNA reads TGTGCCAGCAGTGAGGCCCTAGCGGGGGGGCCAAGTGAGCAGTTCTTC.

The rearrangement joins TRBV7-9 to TRBJ1-2; maybe TRBD1 (5 bases). The CDR3 is 13 residues long. The V gene lost 5 bases and the J gene lost 2 bases, with 9 bases spanning the gap. Germline CDR1 is SEHNR and CDR2 is FQNEAQ (reference sequence). Here the CDR3 DNA reads TGTGCCAGCAGCCGGGACTTCAACTATGGCTACACCTTC. As protein: CASSRDFNYGYTF.

The chain employs TRBV1 and TRBJ1-3; the D segment call TRBD1 is taken from the table without a DNA check. TRBV1 is annotated as a pseudogene. The CDR3 runs to 16 residues. The CDR3 reads CTSSHARTEYQNTIYF. CDR3 nucleotides: TGCACCAGCAGCCACGCCCGGACAGAGTATCAAAACACCATATATTTT.

The chain recombines TRBV5-1 with TRBJ1-2; 7 bases match TRBD1. The CDR3 runs to 15 residues. The V gene's germline CDR1 is SGHRS and CDR2 YFSETQ. With 0 bases clipped from V and 4 bases from J, the junction kept 6 bases outside the gene matches. The CDR3 nucleotides read TGCGCCAGCAGCTTGGCAGGTCAGGGGGGCTATGGCTACACCTTC. Protein: CASSLAGQGGYGYTF.

The chain uses TRBV7-8 and TRBJ2-1; D might be TRBD1 (6 bases). This CDR3 is built from 13 residues. The germline V gene has CDR1 SGHVS and CDR2 FQNEAQ. The V and J ends lost 5 bases and 15 bases respectively, with 20 bases between them. The CDR3 region is CASSPTGTRTPFF. The CDR3 DNA reads TGTGCCAGCAGCCCAACCGGGACAAGGACTCCGTTCTTC.

V gene TRBV5-4 combines with J gene TRBJ2-7; a weak D match, TRBD1 (6 bases). This CDR3 is 15 amino acids long. Germline lookup yields CDR1 SGHNT and CDR2 YYREEE (reference sequence). With 5 bases removed from V and 1 base from J, the gap between germline ends came to 16 bases. CDR3 nucleotide sequence: TGTGCCAGCAGGAATCGGGACAAATCTTCCTACGAGCAGTACTTC. Translating gives CASRNRDKSSYEQYF.

The sample holds one count of this clone. The V and J genes are TRBV5-6 and TRBJ1-2; TRBD1 is a possible D gene (5 bases). CDR1 is SGHDT, CDR2 YYEEEE, per germline. The CDR3 runs to 18 residues. V was shortened by 4 bases and J by 0 bases, with 22 bases between the two germline ends. The CDR3 loop is CASSLGATVRYSNYGYTF. The CDR3 DNA is TGTGCCAGCAGCCTTGGGGCGACAGTCCGTTATTCTAACTATGGCTACACCTTC.

CDR3 nucleotide sequence: TGCGCCAGCAGCTTGGGCCTAGCGATCGGGGAGCTGTTTTTT. This sequence encodes CASSLGLAIGELFF. The V and J genes are TRBV5-1 and TRBJ2-2, with D perhaps matching TRBD2 (6 bases). The CDR3 has 14 residues. The V end lost 0 bases, the J end lost 7 bases, and 10 bases lay between the germline ends. Germline V gene sequence: CDR1 SGHRS, CDR2 YFSETQ. The full variable domain, completed using reference TRBV5-1 and TRBJ2-2, is KAGVTQTPRYLIKTRGQQVTLSCSPISGHRSVSWYQQTPGQGLQFLFEYFSETQRNKGNFPGRFSGRQFSNSRSEMNVSTLELGDSALYLCASSLGLAIGELFFGEGSRLTVL.

This clone appeared a few times. CDR3: CASSPQGWTEAFF. The DNA of the CDR3 is TGTGCCAGCAGCCCACAGGGGTGGACTGAAGCTTTCTTT. This chain uses TRBV5-4 with TRBJ1-1; 7 bases match TRBD1. V shed 4 bases and J 5 bases; nucleotides not matched to a gene: 5. There are 13 residues in the CDR3. The germline gives CDR1 SGHNT, CDR2 YYREEE (reference sequence).

CDR3 nucleotide sequence: TGTGCCATCAGGGCAGGGGGGCTTAATGAAAAACTGTTTTTT. Protein sequence: CAIRAGGLNEKLFF. This chain uses TRBV10-3 with TRBJ1-4; 7 bases agree with TRBD1. The trim removed 6 bases at V and 4 bases at J, leaving 5 bases unmatched. The germline gives CDR1 ENHRY, CDR2 SYGVKD. The CDR3 runs 14 residues.

The chain is built from TRBV6-5 and TRBJ1-2, with D perhaps TRBD1 (6 bases). In germline, CDR1 is MNHEY, CDR2 SVGAGI. CDR3 size: 14 residues. Between the trimmed V and J ends, which lost 0 bases and 4 bases, there was a span of 9 bases. DNA of the CDR3: TGTGCCAGCAGTTACTCGGACAGTTCCTATGGCTACACCTTC. Protein sequence: CASSYSDSSYGYTF.

The chain links TRBV7-2 to TRBJ2-7; tentatively, D is TRBD1 (6 bases). V dropped 5 bases and J dropped 3 bases, with 14 bases sitting between them. The CDR3 runs 14 residues. CDR1 is SGHTA and CDR2 is FQGNSA in the germline V gene. The CDR3 reads CASSTQDSLYEQYF. CDR3 nucleotide sequence: TGTGCCAGCAGCACGCAGGACAGCCTCTACGAGCAGTACTTC. Full variable domain (outside the CDR3, taken from reference TRBV7-2 and TRBJ2-7): GAGVSQSPSNKVTEKGKDVELRCDPISGHTALYWYRQSLGQGLEFLIYFQGNSAPDKSGLPSDRFSAERTGGSVSTLTIQRTQQEDSAVYLCASSTQDSLYEQYFGPGTRLTVT.

Here the CDR3 DNA reads TGTGCCATCGGGGGGGCCTCTGGAAACACCATATATTTT. Amino acids: CAIGGASGNTIYF. V usage is TRBV10-3 and J usage is TRBJ1-3, with D perhaps matching TRBD1 (6 bases). Deletions cut 8 bases from V and 0 bases from J, with 8 bases between. Germline V lookup: CDR1 ENHRY, CDR2 SYGVKD. The CDR3 runs to 13 residues.

This chain links TRBV29-1 with TRBJ2-5; 8 bases agree with TRBD2. J gave up 1 base and V 0 bases, and 1 base lay outside the gene matches. The CDR3 totals 14 residues. The germline V gene encodes CDR1 SQVTM and CDR2 ANQGSEA. CDR3 DNA: TGCAGCGTTGAAGATAGCGGGATCCAAGAGACCCAGTACTTC. Residues: CSVEDSGIQETQYF. Combining the CDR3 with reference TRBV29-1 and TRBJ2-5 gives the whole variable domain SAVISQKPSRDICQRGTSLTIQCQVDSQVTMMFWYRQQPGQSLTLIATANQGSEATYESGFVIDKFPISRPNLTFSTLTVSNMSPEDSSIYLCSVEDSGIQETQYFGPGTRLLVL.

The chain uses TRBV20-1 and TRBJ1-2; D is possibly TRBD1 (5 bases). Per the germline V gene, CDR1 is DFQATT and CDR2 is SNEGSKA (reference sequence). The CDR3 totals 11 residues. The V gene lost 8 bases and the J gene lost 6 bases, with 13 bases spanning the gap. The CDR3 coding sequence is TGCAGTCTCGGCGGGGGGAATGGCTACACCTTC. Amino acids: CSLGGGNGYTF.

The V and J genes are TRBV19 and TRBJ2-7; 9 bases line up with TRBD2. Trimming cost V 6 bases and J 1 base; bases outside gene matches: 10. CDR1 is LNHDA and CDR2 is SQIVND in the germline V gene (reference sequence). The CDR3 loop spans 16 amino acids. The CDR3 DNA follows: TGTGCCAGTAGCCAAAGCGGGGGGTCGTCTTCCTACGAGCAGTACTTC. This gives the protein CASSQSGGSSSYEQYF.

This clone was counted a single time. The chain carries TRBV5-6 and TRBJ1-4, with unresolved D. CDR1 and CDR2 (germline): SGHDT, YYEEEE. V was cut by 1 base and J by 5 bases, with 12 bases left in between. The CDR3 has 15 residues. The CDR3 DNA sequence: TGTGCCAGCAGCTTGTTCCGACTTGCCAATGAAAAACTGTTTTTT. Translated, it gives CASSLFRLANEKLFF.

This clone is a singleton in its sample. The CDR3 bases are TGTGCCAGCGAGAGCTCTGGAAACACCATATATTTT. It encodes CASESSGNTIYF. V and J are TRBV6-5 and TRBJ1-3; D not certain. The germline V gene encodes CDR1 MNHEY and CDR2 SVGAGI. This CDR3 is built from 12 residues. With 8 bases removed from V and 0 bases from J, the gap between germline ends came to 5 bases.

A few counts support this clone. This sequence joins TRBV10-1 and TRBJ1-1; D uncertain. V was cut by 0 bases and J by 7 bases, with 15 bases left in between. The length of the CDR3 is 15 residues. Looked up from germline, CDR1 is WNHNN and CDR2 is SYGVQD (reference sequence). For the CDR3, the DNA is TGCGCCAGCAGTGAGTCGATTTGGCGCGAGGATGAAGCTTTCTTT. Translation: CASSESIWREDEAFF.

CDR3 residues: CASRPGTANSPLHF. The CDR3 region has the DNA TGTGCCTCCCGTCCCGGGACAGCTAATTCACCCCTCCACTTT. The chain combines TRBV10-3 with TRBJ1-6; 7 bases match TRBD1. Germline CDR1 and CDR2: ENHRY and SYGVKD. V shed 11 bases and J 6 bases; nucleotides not matched to a gene: 10. CDR3 length equals 14 residues.